The rows below give T cell receptor beta chains drawn from one sample of a study of T cells in Graves' hyperthyroidism and ophthalmopathy. TCRdb ran MiXCR on the multiplex PCR reads and lists one entry per CDR3 protein. The sample shows about 300,000 distinct CDR3 sequences, roughly 13% of them seen only once. Material: blood. The origin of the receptors is a woman in her twenties or thirties with Graves' hyperthyroidism that later progressed to Graves' ophthalmopathy. CDR3s include the opening cysteine and the closing phenylalanine or tryptophan. Each record gives: D gene, CDR3 length, V gene, clone size, J gene, CDR3 DNA, CDR3 protein. The D gene is left open where the match is weak. Clone sizes are given selectively: once, few, many, or a class where the clone is expanded.

d_gene: NA; len: 14; v_gene: TRBV7-8; abundance: NA; j_gene: TRBJ2-7; CDR3nt: TGTGCCAGCAGCTTAAAGCGGGCTTCCTACGAGCAGTACTTC; CDR3aa: CASSLKRASYEQYF
d_gene: NA; len: 16; v_gene: TRBV3-1; abundance: few; j_gene: TRBJ2-7; CDR3nt: TGTGCCAGCAGCCCCGTGGGCAGGGGGTTTGGGGGGGAGCAGTACTTC; CDR3aa: CASSPVGRGFGGEQYF
d_gene: TRBD1; len: 15; v_gene: TRBV6-6; abundance: many; j_gene: TRBJ1-6; CDR3nt: TGTGCCAGCAGTTACGTCGGGACAGGGAGCTTGACCCTCCACTTT; CDR3aa: CASSYVGTGSLTLHF
d_gene: NA; len: 15; v_gene: TRBV7-2; abundance: many; j_gene: TRBJ2-1; CDR3nt: TGTGCCAGCAACCGGCAGGGGACTGGTAACAATGAGCAGTTCTTC; CDR3aa: CASNRQGTGNNEQFF
d_gene: TRBD1; len: 14; v_gene: TRBV28; abundance: many; j_gene: TRBJ1-6; CDR3nt: TGTGCCAGCAGTCCCGGGACAGTGGATTCACCCCTCCACTTT; CDR3aa: CASSPGTVDSPLHF
d_gene: NA; len: 16; v_gene: TRBV4-3; abundance: few; j_gene: TRBJ1-4; CDR3nt: TGCGCCAGCAGCCAAGATACTTATGCAACTAATGAAAAACTGTTTTTT; CDR3aa: CASSQDTYATNEKLFF
d_gene: TRBD2; len: 15; v_gene: TRBV5-6; abundance: few; j_gene: TRBJ2-1; CDR3nt: TGTGCCAGCAGCCCAGGACTAGCGGGATCGGATGAGCAGTTCTTC; CDR3aa: CASSPGLAGSDEQFF
d_gene: NA; len: 14; v_gene: TRBV7-3; abundance: many; j_gene: TRBJ1-2; CDR3nt: TGTGCCAGCAGCTTAACGGGCACGGACTATGGCTACACCTTC; CDR3aa: CASSLTGTDYGYTF
d_gene: NA; len: 16; v_gene: TRBV6-1; abundance: many; j_gene: TRBJ1-5; CDR3nt: TGTGCCAGCAGTGAAAAAGCGGGACTCCCGAATCAGCCCCAGCATTTT; CDR3aa: CASSEKAGLPNQPQHF
d_gene: NA; len: 16; v_gene: TRBV7-3; abundance: NA; j_gene: TRBJ2-2; CDR3nt: TGTGCCAGCAGCCGCTCTGGGGCCTCGAACACCGGGGAGCTGTTTTTT; CDR3aa: CASSRSGASNTGELFF
d_gene: TRBD2; len: 16; v_gene: TRBV30; abundance: many; j_gene: TRBJ2-2; CDR3nt: TGTGCCTACGGACTAGCGGGAGTTATGAACACCGGGGAGCTGTTTTTT; CDR3aa: CAYGLAGVMNTGELFF
d_gene: TRBD2; len: 16; v_gene: TRBV20-1; abundance: many; j_gene: TRBJ2-1; CDR3nt: TGCAGTGCCGGAAAGGCGGGACTAGCAACCTACAATGAGCAGTTCTTC; CDR3aa: CSAGKAGLATYNEQFF
d_gene: TRBD2; len: 18; v_gene: TRBV11-2; abundance: many; j_gene: TRBJ2-2; CDR3nt: TGTGCCAGCAGCTTAGAAATGAGCGGGAGGGGGAACACCGGGGAGCTGTTTTTT; CDR3aa: CASSLEMSGRGNTGELFF
d_gene: NA; len: 15; v_gene: TRBV27; abundance: many; j_gene: TRBJ2-5; CDR3nt: TGTGCCAGCAGTTTACTTTCGACGGTCCAAGAGACCCAGTACTTC; CDR3aa: CASSLLSTVQETQYF
d_gene: NA; len: 18; v_gene: TRBV6-1; abundance: NA; j_gene: TRBJ1-1; CDR3nt: TGTGCCAGCAGCCCAACCCCTGGAGACAGAACTCTGAACACTGAAGCTTTCTTT; CDR3aa: CASSPTPGDRTLNTEAFF
d_gene: NA; len: 14; v_gene: TRBV6-6; abundance: many; j_gene: TRBJ1-1; CDR3nt: TGTGCCAGCAGTTACTCGTATGAGAACACTGAAGCTTTCTTT; CDR3aa: CASSYSYENTEAFF
d_gene: NA; len: 14; v_gene: TRBV2; abundance: many; j_gene: TRBJ1-2; CDR3nt: TGTGCCAGCAGTGCCGACAGCGCTGACTATGGCTACACCTTC; CDR3aa: CASSADSADYGYTF
d_gene: NA; len: 14; v_gene: TRBV4-1; abundance: few; j_gene: TRBJ2-5; CDR3nt: TGCGCCAGCAGCCAAGATCCCCAACAAGAGACCCAGTACTTC; CDR3aa: CASSQDPQQETQYF
d_gene: NA; len: 15; v_gene: TRBV9; abundance: many; j_gene: TRBJ2-3; CDR3nt: TGTGCCAGCAGCACCCGGGGCACCCTTACAGATACGCAGTATTTT; CDR3aa: CASSTRGTLTDTQYF
d_gene: NA; len: 10; v_gene: TRBV29-1; abundance: few; j_gene: TRBJ1-1; CDR3nt: TGCAGCGCAGGACAGCAAGAAGCTTTCTTT; CDR3aa: CSAGQQEAFF
d_gene: NA; len: 18; v_gene: TRBV9; abundance: NA; j_gene: TRBJ2-1; CDR3nt: TGTGCCAGCAGCGTAGTAGGTGGGGCGGGATGGTCCTACAATGAGCAGTTCTTC; CDR3aa: CASSVVGGAGWSYNEQFF
d_gene: TRBD2; len: 16; v_gene: TRBV6-1; abundance: NA; j_gene: TRBJ2-1; CDR3nt: TGTGCCAGCAGTTATACCGGGACTAGCGGTCCCAGGGAGCAGTTCTTC; CDR3aa: CASSYTGTSGPREQFF
d_gene: NA; len: 12; v_gene: TRBV7-9; abundance: many; j_gene: TRBJ2-7; CDR3nt: TGTGCCAGCAGCTTCGGCCCCTACGAGCAGTACTTC; CDR3aa: CASSFGPYEQYF
d_gene: NA; len: 14; v_gene: TRBV5-1; abundance: many; j_gene: TRBJ1-4; CDR3nt: TGCGCCAGCAGCACGGGGGGACCTAATGAAAAACTGTTTTTT; CDR3aa: CASSTGGPNEKLFF
d_gene: TRBD1; len: 18; v_gene: TRBV5-1; abundance: many; j_gene: TRBJ2-3; CDR3nt: TGCGCCAGCAGCATACGACAGGGCCGAAGCCAGTTGACAGATACGCAGTATTTT; CDR3aa: CASSIRQGRSQLTDTQYF
d_gene: NA; len: 15; v_gene: TRBV7-8; abundance: few; j_gene: TRBJ1-4; CDR3nt: TGTGCCAGCAGCTTAACCGCCGCGGGTGGAGAAAAACTGTTTTTT; CDR3aa: CASSLTAAGGEKLFF
d_gene: TRBD1; len: 16; v_gene: TRBV6-1; abundance: many; j_gene: TRBJ2-2; CDR3nt: TGTGCCAGCAGTCGGTCCGGGACAGGAGCCACCGGGGAGCTGTTTTTT; CDR3aa: CASSRSGTGATGELFF
d_gene: TRBD1; len: 13; v_gene: TRBV4-3; abundance: once; j_gene: TRBJ2-4; CDR3nt: TGCGCCAGCAGCCCGAGACAGGGGAACATTCAGTACTTC; CDR3aa: CASSPRQGNIQYF